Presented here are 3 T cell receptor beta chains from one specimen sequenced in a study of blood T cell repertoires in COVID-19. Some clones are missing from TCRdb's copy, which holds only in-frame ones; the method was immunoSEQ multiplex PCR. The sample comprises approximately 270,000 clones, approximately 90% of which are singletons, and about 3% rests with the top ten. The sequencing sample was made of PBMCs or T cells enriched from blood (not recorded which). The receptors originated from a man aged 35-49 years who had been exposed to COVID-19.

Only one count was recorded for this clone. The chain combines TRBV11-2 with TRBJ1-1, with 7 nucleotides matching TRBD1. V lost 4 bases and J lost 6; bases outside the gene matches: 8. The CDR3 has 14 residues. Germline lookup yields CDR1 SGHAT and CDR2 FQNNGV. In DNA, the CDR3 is TGTGCCAGCAGCTCGAACAGGGGTTTCGCTGAAGCTTTCTTT. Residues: CASSSNRGFAEAFF.

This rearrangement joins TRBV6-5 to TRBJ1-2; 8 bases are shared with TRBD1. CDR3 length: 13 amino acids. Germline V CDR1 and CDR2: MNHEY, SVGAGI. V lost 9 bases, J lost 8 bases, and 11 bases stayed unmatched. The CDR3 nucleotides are TGTGCCAGTAGAAATACAGGGGGGGAAGGCTACACCTTC. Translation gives CASRNTGGEGYTF.

The CDR3: CASSLGDTYEQYF. DNA of the CDR3: TGTGCCAGCAGCTTAGGCGACACCTACGAGCAGTACTTC. The gene calls are TRBV13 and TRBJ2-7; D is unresolved. The CDR3 consists of 13 residues. Germline V gene data show CDR1 as PRHDT and CDR2 as FYEKMQ (reference sequence). V was cut by 0 bases and J by 2 bases, with 5 bases left in between.